This passage covers 6 T cell receptor beta chains from one sample sequenced in a study of memory CD4+ T cells and cytomegalovirus serostatus. Single viable CD3+CD4+CD8-CD45RO+ cells were sorted as the memory CD4+ T cells. Sequencing was performed with immunoSEQ multiplex PCR; in TCRdb, only in-frame clones are kept and a portion is missing. The table has around 38,000 clones, 70% to 80% seen once. Input material: memory CD4+ T cells from blood. The receptors shown here come from an adult in good health and CMV-seronegative.

V gene TRBV7-8 combines with J gene TRBJ1-1; D is perhaps TRBD1 (5 bases). This CDR3 is 16 amino acids long. Germline V CDR1 and CDR2: SGHVS, FQNEAQ. V was clipped by 1 base and J by 4 bases, with 16 bases between them. CDR3 residues: CASSLEGVSIGTEAFF. CDR3 bases: TGTGCCAGCAGCTTAGAAGGGGTCAGCATCGGCACTGAAGCTTTCTTT. The full variable domain, its missing parts supplied by reference TRBV7-8 and TRBJ1-1, is GAGVSQSPRYKVAKRGQDVALRCDPISGHVSLFWYQQALGQGPEFLTYFQNEAQLDKSGLPSDRFFAERPEGSVSTLKIQRTQQEDSAVYLCASSLEGVSIGTEAFFGQGTRLTVV.

The chain joins TRBV11-2 to TRBJ2-2; D not resolved. CDR1 and CDR2 (germline): SGHAT, FQNNGV. Trimming cost V 0 bases and J 6 bases, with 20 bases left between them. The CDR3 runs to 18 residues. CDR3 DNA sequence: TGTGCCAGCAGCTTAGATCGTGGGCAGGTAGTAGGTCCCGGGGAGCTGTTTTTT. Translated, it gives CASSLDRGQVVGPGELFF.

This chain joins TRBV9 and TRBJ2-5, with 9 nucleotides matching TRBD2. Trimming cost V 0 bases and J 2 bases; bases outside gene matches: 5. The CDR3 spans 16 residues. Germline V gives CDR1 SGDLS, CDR2 YYNGEE. The CDR3: CASSVGIAGEQETQYF. The CDR3 coding sequence is TGTGCCAGCAGCGTAGGGATAGCGGGGGAGCAAGAGACCCAGTACTTC.

The gene calls are TRBV18 and TRBJ2-7; the D gene is possibly TRBD2 (6 bases). From germline, CDR1 is KGHSH and CDR2 LQKENI. The CDR3 is 15 residues long. V was trimmed by 3 bases and J by 0 bases, leaving 12 bases between them. CDR3 bases: TGTGCCAGCTCACCGGCTAGCGATAGCTCCTACGAGCAGTACTTC. Translating gives CASSPASDSSYEQYF. Supplemented by reference TRBV18 and TRBJ2-7, the full variable domain reads NAGVMQNPRHLVRRRGQEARLRCSPMKGHSHVYWYRQLPEEGLKFMVYLQKENIIDESGMPKERFSAEFPKEGPSILRIQQVVRGDSAAYFCASSPASDSSYEQYFGPGTRLTVT.

The J gene is TRBJ2-4, the V gene TRBV6-1; 7 bases agree with TRBD2. The CDR3 loop spans 16 amino acids. Germline lookup yields CDR1 MNHNS and CDR2 SASEGT. Trimming took 4 bases from V and 8 from J; bases not matched to a gene: 14. This chain's CDR3 is CASSGGGRTLHDIQYF. In DNA form, the CDR3 reads TGTGCCAGCAGTGGGGGGGGACGGACCCTCCATGACATTCAGTACTTC.

V gene TRBV2 combines with J gene TRBJ2-7; 7 bases align to TRBD1. This CDR3 spans 13 amino acids. Germline V gene lookup returns CDR1 SNHLY and CDR2 FYNNEI. With 5 bases clipped from V and 6 bases from J, the junction kept 7 bases outside the gene matches. CDR3 amino acids: CASSPRQGGEQYF. The CDR3 nucleotides read TGTGCCAGCAGTCCAAGACAGGGCGGCGAGCAGTACTTC. Using reference TRBV2 and TRBJ2-7 for the parts outside the CDR3, the full variable domain is EPEVTQTPSHQVTQMGQEVILRCVPISNHLYFYWYRQILGQKVEFLVSFYNNEISEKSEIFDDQFSVERPDGSNFTLKIRSTKLEDSAMYFCASSPRQGGEQYFGPGTRLTVT.